This is a list of T cell receptor beta chains from one sample in a study of T cells in Graves' hyperthyroidism and ophthalmopathy. TCRdb re-called the multiplex PCR reads through MiXCR, storing one row per CDR3 protein. The sample records 380,000 or so distinct CDR3 sequences, around an eighth being singletons. Sequenced: blood. These receptor sequences come from a man aged 25-45 years with Graves' hyperthyroidism that later progressed to Graves' ophthalmopathy. The CDR3 runs from the conserved cysteine through the conserved F or W. The D gene is left open where the match is weak. Size is stated for part of the rows, as once, few or many counts, or as a class when the clone is expanded.

v_gene,j_gene,abundance,d_gene,CDR3nt,CDR3aa
TRBV12-3/TRBV12-4,TRBJ1-2,many,-,TGTGCCAGCAGTTTAGGTGCAGGGGTTTATGGCTACACCTTC,CASSLGAGVYGYTF
TRBV7-9,TRBJ2-7,-,-,TGTGCCAGCAGCTTAGGTCCCCTCAAAGGCCGAGGCTACGAGCAGTACTTC,CASSLGPLKGRGYEQYF
TRBV14,TRBJ1-2,-,-,TGTGCCAGCAGCCAAAACCGGGAACCTAACTATGGCTACACCTTC,CASSQNREPNYGYTF
TRBV4-1,TRBJ1-5,-,-,TGCGCCAGCAGCCAAGAGGCAGGGCTAGCCAATCAGCCCCAGCATTTT,CASSQEAGLANQPQHF
TRBV15,TRBJ1-1,many,TRBD1,TGTGCCACCAGCAGATCTACAGGGGGCACTGAAGCTTTCTTT,CATSRSTGGTEAFF
TRBV12-5,TRBJ2-1,-,-,TGTGCTAGTGAACCTTATAGGACGGCTAGCTCCTACAATGAGCAGTTCTTC,CASEPYRTASSYNEQFF
TRBV6-1,TRBJ1-1,many,-,TGTGCCAGCAGTGAAGCCGGAACTGAAGCTTTCTTT,CASSEAGTEAFF
TRBV28,TRBJ2-7,many,-,TGTGCCAGCAGTTTAGGGGTCACCTACGAGCAGTACTTC,CASSLGVTYEQYF
TRBV7-9,TRBJ2-1,many,-,TGTGCCAGCAGCTTAGTCGGGGGCCCGGGGAATGAGCAGTTCTTC,CASSLVGGPGNEQFF
TRBV20-1,TRBJ2-5,-,-,TGCAGTGCTAGAGAAGTGCTCCAAGAGACCCAGTACTTC,CSAREVLQETQYF
TRBV28,TRBJ1-2,many,TRBD1,TGTGCCAGCAGTTTAACCGGACAGGGGAATGGCTACACCTTC,CASSLTGQGNGYTF
TRBV20-1,TRBJ2-7,-,TRBD1,TGCAGTGCTAGAGATTTGCGACAGGGGGGAGTCTCCTACGAGCAGTACTTC,CSARDLRQGGVSYEQYF
TRBV3-1,TRBJ2-1,many,TRBD2,TGTGCCAGCAGCCCCCCCCCCGGGACTAGCAACGATGAGCAGTTCTTC,CASSPPPGTSNDEQFF
TRBV4-1,TRBJ1-4,-,-,TGCGCCAGCAGCCAAGGTGTGACCACCTTGGGGGAAAAACTGTTTTTT,CASSQGVTTLGEKLFF
TRBV5-5,TRBJ1-5,many,-,TGTGCCAGCAGCTTGTTGGCCAACAATCAGCCCCAGCATTTT,CASSLLANNQPQHF
TRBV19,TRBJ1-2,few,-,TGTGCCAGTAGGAGGGGACTTCGGGATGGCTACACCTTC,CASRRGLRDGYTF
TRBV7-8,TRBJ1-4,many,-,TGTGCCAGCAGCTTAGCTTGGGGAGCTAATGAAAAACTGTTTTTT,CASSLAWGANEKLFF
TRBV28,TRBJ2-1,many,-,TGTGCCAGCAGGACACCTGAGTATCGGAATGAGCAGTTCTTC,CASRTPEYRNEQFF
TRBV20-1,TRBJ1-6,-,-,TGCAGTGCTAGAGAAAGCTCCTATAATTCACCCCTCCACTTT,CSARESSYNSPLHF
TRBV6-1,TRBJ2-5,few,-,TGTGCCAGCAAACAATCAGAGACCCAGTACTTC,CASKQSETQYF
TRBV10-2,TRBJ2-3,few,TRBD2,TGCGCCAGCAAGAGCAGCGGGGGCCTCACAGATACGCAGTATTTT,CASKSSGGLTDTQYF
TRBV3-1,TRBJ2-2,-,-,TGTGCCAGCAGCCAATCCCTAGCGCGGGCCGGGGAGCTGTTTTTT,CASSQSLARAGELFF
TRBV28,TRBJ2-3,many,-,TGTGCCAGCAGTCCGCTCGGCGGTAGCACAGATACGCAGTATTTT,CASSPLGGSTDTQYF
TRBV28,TRBJ2-3,many,TRBD2,TGTGCCAGCAGTTTATCAACAGTGATACTAGCGGGGAGCACAGATACGCAGTATTTT,CASSLSTVILAGSTDTQYF
TRBV5-5,TRBJ2-5,-,-,TGTGCCAGCAGCTTGGCCGTGCAGCCAATTCAAGAGACCCAGTACTTC,CASSLAVQPIQETQYF